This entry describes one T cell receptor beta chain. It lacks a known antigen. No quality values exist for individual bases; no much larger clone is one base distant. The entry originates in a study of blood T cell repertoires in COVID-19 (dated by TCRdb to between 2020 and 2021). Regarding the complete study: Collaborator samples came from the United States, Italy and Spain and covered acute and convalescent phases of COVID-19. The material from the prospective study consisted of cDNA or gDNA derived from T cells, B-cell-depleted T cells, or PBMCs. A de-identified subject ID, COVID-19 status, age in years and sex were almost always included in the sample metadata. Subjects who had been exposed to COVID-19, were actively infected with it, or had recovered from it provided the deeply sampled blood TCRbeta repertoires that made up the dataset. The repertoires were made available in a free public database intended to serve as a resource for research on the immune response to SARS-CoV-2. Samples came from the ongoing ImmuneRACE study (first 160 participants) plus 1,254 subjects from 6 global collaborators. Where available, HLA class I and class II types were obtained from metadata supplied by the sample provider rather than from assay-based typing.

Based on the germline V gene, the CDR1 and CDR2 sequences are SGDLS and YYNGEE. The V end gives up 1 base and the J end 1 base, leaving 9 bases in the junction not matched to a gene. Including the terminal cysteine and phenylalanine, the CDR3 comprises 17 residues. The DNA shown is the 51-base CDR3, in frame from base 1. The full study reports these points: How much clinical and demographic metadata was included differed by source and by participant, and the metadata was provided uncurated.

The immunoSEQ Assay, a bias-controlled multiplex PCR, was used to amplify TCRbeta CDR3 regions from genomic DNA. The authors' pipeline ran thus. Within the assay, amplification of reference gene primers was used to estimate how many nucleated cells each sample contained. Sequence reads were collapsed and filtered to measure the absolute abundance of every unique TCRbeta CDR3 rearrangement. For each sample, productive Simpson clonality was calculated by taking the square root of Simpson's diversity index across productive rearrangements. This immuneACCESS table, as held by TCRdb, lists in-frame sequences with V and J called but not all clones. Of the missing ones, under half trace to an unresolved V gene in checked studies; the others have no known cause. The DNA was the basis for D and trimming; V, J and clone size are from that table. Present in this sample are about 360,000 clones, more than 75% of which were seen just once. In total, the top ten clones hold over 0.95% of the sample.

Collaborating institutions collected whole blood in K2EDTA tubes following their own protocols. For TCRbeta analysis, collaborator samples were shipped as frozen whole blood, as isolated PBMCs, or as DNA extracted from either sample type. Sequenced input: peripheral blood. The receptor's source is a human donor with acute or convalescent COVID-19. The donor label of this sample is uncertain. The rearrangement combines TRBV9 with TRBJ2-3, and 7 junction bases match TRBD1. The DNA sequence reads TGTGCCAGCAGCGTATCCCGACAGGGCCGGGGCACAGATACGCAGTATTTT. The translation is CASSVSRQGRGTDTQYF.